This record concerns one T cell receptor (beta chain) sequence. V shed 7 bases and J 9 bases; nucleotides not matched to a gene: 3. The CDR3 length is 12 residues. The data were taken from a study of blood T cell repertoires in COVID-19. Across the whole study: Samples came from the United States, Italy and Spain, spanning acute and convalescent COVID-19.

Original processing notes: Estimation of nucleated cell counts relied on the amplification of reference gene primers. TCRdb's table, derived via immunoSEQ multiplex PCR, lists solely in-frame clones and lacks some. V and J calls and clone size come straight from that table; D and trimming were deduced from the DNA. The sample yields more than 95,000 clones, 70% to 90% seen once. The source of this sequence is a man between 70 and 80 years old who had recovered from COVID-19. The chain combines TRBV12-3 or TRBV12-4 with TRBJ2-1; 10 positions match TRBD2. Sample: peripheral blood. The CDR3 loop is CASNRLAGEQFF. As DNA, the CDR3 is TGTGCCAGCAACAGACTAGCGGGTGAGCAGTTCTTC.